Below, one T cell receptor (beta chain) is given with its context. Antigen: not known. These data belong to a study of cytomegalovirus exposure and HLA in healthy donors. Study-wide points: Some TCR beta chains (approximately 180 of them) were listed as cytomegalovirus-associated. Evidence from a later analysis indicated that most CMV-associated TCR beta chains looked HLA-restricted. A later analysis reported that several of the most significant clusters appeared to be linked to common viral pathogens, among them Epstein-Barr virus.

The germline V gene has CDR1 LGHNA and CDR2 YSLEER. CDR3 size: 17 residues. Trimming cost V 0 bases and J 1 base, with 15 bases left between them. Primers: 60 Vbeta forward and 13 Jbeta reverse. Method: immunoSEQ multiplex PCR; TCRdb's copy keeps in-frame clones and lacks some. The repertoire has some 90,000 clones, approximately 64% of them found once; the top ten carry 5.5% to 6%. Source material: PBMCs. This receptor was obtained from a boy aged 10-17 years in good health and CMV-seropositive. The chain links TRBV4-3 to TRBJ1-1, with D perhaps TRBD1 (5 bases). CDR3 loop: CASSQDREAAKNTEAFF. The CDR3 DNA reads as TGCGCCAGCAGCCAAGACAGGGAAGCTGCTAAGAACACTGAAGCTTTCTTT.